The text below deals with one TCR beta chain. Its target is not known. There were healthy Caucasian individuals from Russia, aged roughly 6 to 95, serving as donors. A second PCR, run for about 6 to 11 cycles, used a sample-barcoded 5' primer plus a J-beta primer mix. TCRdb used MiXCR to reprocess the 5' RACE reads, holding one entry per CDR3 protein. Among about 670,000 distinct CDR3 sequences, approximately 40% were seen once, and the ten largest hold roughly 30%. The sample comes from a study of blood T cells in healthy people across ages. Study-level results: More naive CD4+ cells and higher diversity marked long-lived donors relative to aged donors.

The V gene's germline CDR1 is SGHNT and CDR2 YYREEE (reference sequence). The V and J ends lost 4 bases and 1 base, in that order; junction bases with no gene match: 8. CDR3 length: 16 residues. The receptor was derived from an elderly man in good health. V usage is TRBV5-4 and J usage is TRBJ2-1; 7 nucleotides agree with TRBD1. The specimen sequenced was blood. CDR3: CASSPDMTGSYNEQFF. CDR3 in DNA: TGTGCCAGCAGCCCTGATATGACAGGGTCCTACAATGAGCAGTTCTTC. The complete variable domain, with remaining parts taken from reference TRBV5-4 and TRBJ2-1, reads ETGVTQSPTHLIKTRGQQVTLRCSSQSGHNTVSWYQQALGQGPQFIFQYYREEENGRGNFPPRFSGLQFPNYSSELNVNALELDDSALYLCASSPDMTGSYNEQFFGPGTRLTVL.